This record concerns one TCR beta chain sequence. Germline V gene data show CDR1 as SGHDN and CDR2 as FVKESK. V lost 0 bases and J lost 2, with 9 bases in between. The CDR3 consists of 15 residues. Under the authors' procedure: Researchers report that nucleated cell counts were estimated from reference gene primer amplification. TCRdb's table, derived via immunoSEQ multiplex PCR, lists solely in-frame clones and lacks some. V, J and clone size are taken as reported in that table, and D and trimming were inferred from the DNA itself. This table holds tens of thousands of clones, around 91% found once. The data stem from a study of blood T cell repertoires in COVID-19. Study background: Collection of acute and convalescent COVID-19 samples took place in the United States, Italy and Spain. The cDNA or gDNA used as material had been derived from T cells, B-cell-depleted T cells, or PBMCs.

The TCR originated in a woman in her sixties with active COVID-19. The V call is TRBV14, the J call TRBJ2-3, with D possibly being TRBD2 (5 bases). The sample taken for sequencing was peripheral blood. CDR3 in DNA: TGTGCCAGCAGCCAAGATAGGAGGCCCACAGATACGCAGTATTTT. Its translation: CASSQDRRPTDTQYF. Based on the CDR3 plus reference TRBV14 and TRBJ2-3, the full variable domain is EAGVTQFPSHSVIEKGQTVTLRCDPISGHDNLYWYRRVMGKEIKFLLHFVKESKQDESGMPNNRFLAERTGGTYSTLKVQPAELEDSGVYFCASSQDRRPTDTQYFGPGTRLTVL.